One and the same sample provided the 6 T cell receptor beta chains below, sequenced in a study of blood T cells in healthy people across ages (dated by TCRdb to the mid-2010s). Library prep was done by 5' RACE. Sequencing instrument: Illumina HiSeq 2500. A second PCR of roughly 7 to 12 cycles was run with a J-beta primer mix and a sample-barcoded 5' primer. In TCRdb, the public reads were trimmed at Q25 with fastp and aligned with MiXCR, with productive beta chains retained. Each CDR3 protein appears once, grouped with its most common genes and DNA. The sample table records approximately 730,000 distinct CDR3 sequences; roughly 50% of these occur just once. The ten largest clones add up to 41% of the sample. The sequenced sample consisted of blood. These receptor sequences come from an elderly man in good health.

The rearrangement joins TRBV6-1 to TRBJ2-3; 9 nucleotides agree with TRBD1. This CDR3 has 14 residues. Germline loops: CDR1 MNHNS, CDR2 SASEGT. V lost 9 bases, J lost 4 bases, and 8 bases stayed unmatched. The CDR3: CASKGTGRPDTQYF. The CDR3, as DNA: TGTGCCAGTAAAGGGACAGGGCGCCCAGATACGCAGTATTTT.

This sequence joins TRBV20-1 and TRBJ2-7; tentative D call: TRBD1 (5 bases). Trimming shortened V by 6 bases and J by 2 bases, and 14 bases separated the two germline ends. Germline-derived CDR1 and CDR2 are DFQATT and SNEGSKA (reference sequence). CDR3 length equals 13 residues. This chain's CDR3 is CSATQGVAYEQYF. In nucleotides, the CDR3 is TGCAGTGCCACGCAGGGTGTCGCCTACGAGCAGTACTTC.

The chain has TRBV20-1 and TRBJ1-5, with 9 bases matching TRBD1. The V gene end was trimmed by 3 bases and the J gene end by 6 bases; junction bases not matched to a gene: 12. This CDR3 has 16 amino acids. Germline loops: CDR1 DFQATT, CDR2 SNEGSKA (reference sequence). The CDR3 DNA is TGCAGTGCTAGCGTCGGACAGGGGAATCTTGGTCAGCCCCAGCATTTT. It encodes CSASVGQGNLGQPQHF.

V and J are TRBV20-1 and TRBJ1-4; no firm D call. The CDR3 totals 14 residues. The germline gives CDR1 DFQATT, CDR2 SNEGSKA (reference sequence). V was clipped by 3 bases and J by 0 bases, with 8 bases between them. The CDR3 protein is CSASRLATNEKLFF. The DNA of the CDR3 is TGCAGTGCTAGTCGGCTTGCAACTAATGAAAAACTGTTTTTT.

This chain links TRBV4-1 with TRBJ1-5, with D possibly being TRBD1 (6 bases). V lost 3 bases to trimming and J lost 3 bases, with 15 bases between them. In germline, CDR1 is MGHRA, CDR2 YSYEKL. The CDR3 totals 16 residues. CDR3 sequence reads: CASSHLGGGLNQPQHF. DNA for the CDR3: TGCGCCAGCAGCCATCTCGGAGGGGGGCTCAATCAGCCCCAGCATTTT.

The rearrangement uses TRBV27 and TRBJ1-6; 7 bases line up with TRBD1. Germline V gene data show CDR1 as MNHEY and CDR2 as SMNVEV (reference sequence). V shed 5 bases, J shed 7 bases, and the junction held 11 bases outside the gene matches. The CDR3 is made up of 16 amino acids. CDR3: CASSPLGDSSNSPLHF. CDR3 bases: TGTGCCAGCAGTCCCCTGGGGGACAGCTCGAATTCACCCCTCCACTTT.